Reported below is one T cell receptor (beta chain). What it binds is not known. The data originate from a study of T cell repertoires in cytomegalovirus infection. Looking at the study overall: Carrying CMV and the relevant HLA type showed in public TCR beta signatures. Study-wide findings and caveats: Accumulated public TCR beta family frequency recognized individuals carrying CMV together with the relevant HLA. CMV-specific HLA-C-restricted TCR beta clonotypes dominated the ex vivo response.

The ends lost 0 bases at V and 4 bases at J; junction bases unmatched: 6. This CDR3 contains 16 residues. The germline V gene encodes CDR1 SGDLS and CDR2 YYNGEE. TCRdb analysed the reads with MiXCR anew, one entry per CDR3 protein. The repertoire holds 200,000 to 250,000 distinct CDR3 sequences, under 25% seen once, with about 20% in the top ten. The chain employs TRBV9 and TRBJ2-3; 9 bases map to TRBD2. The source material was CD8+ T cells from PBMCs. This clonotype originated in a human donor in good health (CMV status not recorded). Some clones in this sample may be carry-over from other donors' samples. In nucleotides, the CDR3 is TGTGCCAGCAGCGTAGAAGGTAGCGGGGGTGCAGATACGCAGTATTTT. It is translated as CASSVEGSGGADTQYF. The full variable domain, completed using reference TRBV9 and TRBJ2-3, is DSGVTQTPKHLITATGQRVTLRCSPRSGDLSVYWYQQSLDQGLQFLIQYYNGEERAKGNILERFSAQQFPDLHSELNLSSLELGDSALYFCASSVEGSGGADTQYFGPGTRLTVL.